The 13 T cell receptor beta chains below come from one sample, sequenced in a study of OX40 agonist ivuxolimab in advanced cancers. Produced via immunoSEQ multiplex PCR; TCRdb's table is partial and in-frame only. The sample shows 25,000 to 35,000 clones, 70% to 80% of them seen only once. Sample: CD4+ or CD8+ T cells sorted from blood, taken in a trial of the OX40 agonist ivuxolimab. All receptors come from an adult with an advanced solid tumor such as melanoma, head and neck, liver or kidney cancer.

In its sample, this clone was seen a few times. The CDR3 DNA follows: TGTGCCAGCAGCTTGAGAGGGCCCACCTACGAGCAGTACTTC. As protein: CASSLRGPTYEQYF. The rearrangement links TRBV5-4 to TRBJ2-7; D perhaps matches TRBD2 (5 bases). CDR1 and CDR2 from the germline V gene are SGHNT and YYREEE (reference sequence). Trimming stripped 1 base from V and 2 bases from J, with 10 bases between. The CDR3 totals 14 residues.

This CDR3 is CASSLLSDAVYF. CDR3 sequence (DNA): TGTGCCAGCAGCCTACTGTCGGACGCGGTGTACTTC. This chain joins TRBV7-9 and TRBJ2-7; no definite D call. Germline V gene sequence: CDR1 SEHNR, CDR2 FQNEAQ (reference sequence). The CDR3 is 12 residues long. The ends were cut back, 5 bases at V and 12 bases at J, with 17 bases in the middle.

There are a few counts of this clone. The chain recombines TRBV5-5 with TRBJ2-7; no definite D call. Germline CDR1 reads SGHKS; CDR2 reads YYEKEE (reference sequence). Trimming stripped 2 bases from V and 0 bases from J, with 6 bases between. CDR3 length: 13 amino acids. CDR3 sequence reads: CASSLTTSYEQYF. The CDR3, as DNA: TGTGCCAGCAGCTTAACCACCTCCTACGAGCAGTACTTC.

The V gene is TRBV10-1, the J gene TRBJ2-3, with 8 bases fitting TRBD2. CDR3 length: 13 residues. V lost 3 bases to trimming and J lost 6 bases; unmatched junction nucleotides: 2. CDR1 WNHNN and CDR2 SYGVQD come from the germline V gene (reference sequence). As DNA, the CDR3 is TGCGCCAGCAGTGAACTAGCGGCGGATACGCAGTATTTT. It encodes CASSELAADTQYF.

The chain carries TRBV7-2 and TRBJ2-7, with a tentative D call TRBD1 (6 bases). V lost 2 bases and J 0 bases, leaving 14 bases between the germline ends. Looked up from germline, CDR1 is SGHTA and CDR2 is FQGNSA. CDR3 length: 16 residues. CDR3 DNA sequence: TGTGCCAGCAGCTTAAGGACAGCGTCTCTCTCCTACGAGCAGTACTTC. Residues: CASSLRTASLSYEQYF.

This chain uses TRBV5-8 with TRBJ2-5; weak D call: TRBD2 (5 bases). The CDR3 has 15 residues. Between the trimmed V and J ends, which lost 7 bases and 5 bases, there was a span of 21 bases. The germline V gene encodes CDR1 SGHTS and CDR2 YDEGEE. The CDR3 nucleotides read TGTGCCAGCGGGAACCCCGGGATATTACAGGAGACCCAGTACTTC. It is translated as CASGNPGILQETQYF.

The J gene is TRBJ2-7, the V gene TRBV27, with 7 bases identical to TRBD1. J lost 3 bases, V lost 8 bases, and 10 bases had no gene match. The CDR3 runs 14 residues. The germline V gene has CDR1 MNHEY and CDR2 SMNVEV (reference sequence). The CDR3 DNA sequence: TGTGCCAGCGCCGACAGGGCCAACTTCTACGAGCAGTACTTC. Amino acid sequence: CASADRANFYEQYF.

In this sample, this clone turned up once. The chain has TRBV28 and TRBJ2-5, with 7 bases identical to TRBD2. V lost 5 bases and J lost 3; bases outside the gene matches: 6. Germline assignment: CDR1 MDHEN and CDR2 SYDVKM. The CDR3 sequence is 14 residues long. CDR3 coding DNA: TGTGCCAGCAGTCCCTTGGGGGGGGAAGAGACCCAGTACTTC. This codes for CASSPLGGEETQYF.

The rearrangement links TRBV19 to TRBJ2-7; tentatively, D is TRBD1 (5 bases). Looked up from germline, CDR1 is LNHDA and CDR2 is SQIVND (reference sequence). Trimming pared 3 bases from V and 4 bases from J, leaving 22 bases between. The CDR3 length is 17 residues. The CDR3 region has the DNA TGTGCCAGTAGTATGAAGTTTTTAGCCAGGGCAGAATACGAGCAGTACTTC. It encodes CASSMKFLARAEYEQYF.

The rearrangement links TRBV27 to TRBJ1-5, with TRBD1 matching over 7 bases. The CDR3 totals 13 residues. Trimming at V came to 5 bases and at J to 6 bases, leaving 4 bases not matched to a gene. The germline V gene encodes CDR1 MNHEY and CDR2 SMNVEV (reference sequence). CDR3 sequence (DNA): TGTGCCAGCAGTCTGCAGGGGGTTCAGCCCCAGCATTTT. Translation gives CASSLQGVQPQHF.

This chain uses TRBV9 with TRBJ2-6; TRBD2 agrees at 9 bases. This CDR3 has 17 residues. Germline trimming cut 0 bases from V and 4 bases from J; bases unmatched to any gene: 5. Germline V gives CDR1 SGDLS, CDR2 YYNGEE. CDR3 sequence reads: CASSVVAGARGANVLTF. CDR3 in DNA: TGTGCCAGCAGCGTAGTAGCGGGGGCACGAGGGGCCAACGTCCTGACTTTC.

The chain employs TRBV15 and TRBJ1-2; D gene ambiguous. V was trimmed by 1 base and J by 4 bases, leaving 13 bases between them. The CDR3 length is 15 residues. Germline lookup yields CDR1 LNHNV and CDR2 YYDKDF (reference sequence). The CDR3 is CATSRGRTDLYGYTF. The CDR3 DNA follows: TGTGCCACCAGCAGAGGTAGGACGGACCTCTATGGCTACACCTTC.

The table lists this clone with a count of one. The chain carries TRBV27 and TRBJ1-2, with TRBD1 as a possible D gene (5 bases). V shed 8 bases and J shed 2 bases, with 9 bases lying between them. Germline V gene sequence: CDR1 MNHEY, CDR2 SMNVEV (reference sequence). CDR3 length: 12 amino acids. This CDR3 reads CASRGRNYGYTF. The CDR3 DNA reads as TGTGCCAGCCGGGGGAGGAACTATGGCTACACCTTC.